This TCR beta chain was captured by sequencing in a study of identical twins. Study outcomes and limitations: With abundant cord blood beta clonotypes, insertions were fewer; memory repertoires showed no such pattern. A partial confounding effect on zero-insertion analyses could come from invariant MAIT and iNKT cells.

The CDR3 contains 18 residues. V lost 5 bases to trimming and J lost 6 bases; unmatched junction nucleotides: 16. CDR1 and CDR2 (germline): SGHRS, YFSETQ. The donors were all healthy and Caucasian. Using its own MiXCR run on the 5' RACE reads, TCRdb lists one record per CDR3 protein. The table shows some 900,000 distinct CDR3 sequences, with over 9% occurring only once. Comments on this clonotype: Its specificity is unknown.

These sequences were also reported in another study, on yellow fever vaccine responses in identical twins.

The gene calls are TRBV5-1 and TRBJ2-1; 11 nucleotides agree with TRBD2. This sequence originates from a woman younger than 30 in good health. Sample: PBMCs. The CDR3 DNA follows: TGCGCCAGCAGGGCGACGCCCGTAGCGGGGGGGCAGTTCAATGAGCAGTTCTTC. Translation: CASRATPVAGGQFNEQFF.